Each of the 32 T cell receptor beta chains below was sequenced from the same sample in a study of T cell responses to AZD1222 COVID-19 vaccine. Sequenced by immunoSEQ multiplex PCR; TCRdb stores in-frame clones only, minus some. Among 100,000 to 130,000 clones listed, 80% to 95% were seen once. This specimen was peripheral blood, taken 28 days after the second AZD1222 dose. These receptor sequences come from an adult who received the AZD1222 COVID-19 vaccine.

The J gene is TRBJ2-5, the V gene TRBV28; D is unresolved. The CDR3 has 14 amino acids. V shed 9 bases and J shed 4 bases, with 18 bases lying between them. CDR1 MDHEN and CDR2 SYDVKM come from the germline V gene. CDR3 region: CASGVVVERETQYF. CDR3 nucleotide sequence: TGTGCCAGTGGCGTAGTGGTGGAACGAGAGACCCAGTACTTC.

This clone was observed a handful of times. The gene calls are TRBV6-5 and TRBJ1-1; perhaps TRBD1 as D (5 bases). CDR1 MNHEY and CDR2 SVGAGI come from the germline V gene. V was shortened by 2 bases and J by 4 bases, with 14 bases between the two germline ends. CDR3 length: 15 residues. This chain's CDR3 is CASSYGFFGTTEAFF. The CDR3 region has the DNA TGTGCCAGCAGTTACGGATTCTTTGGGACCACTGAAGCTTTCTTT.

The chain employs TRBV30 and TRBJ1-6; unclear D gene. The germline CDR1 and CDR2 sequences are GTSNPN and SVGIG (reference sequence). This CDR3 region has 15 residues. V dropped 3 bases and J dropped 0 bases, with 9 bases sitting between them. CDR3 amino acids: CAWRPPGSYNSPLHF. In DNA, the CDR3 is TGTGCCTGGAGGCCCCCCGGCTCCTATAATTCACCCCTCCACTTT.

This sequence joins TRBV7-9 and TRBJ1-1, with D possibly TRBD1 on 6 matching bases. Trimming left V 7 bases short and J 10 bases short, with 28 bases between. In germline, CDR1 is SEHNR, CDR2 FQNEAQ (reference sequence). The CDR3 sequence is 16 residues long. CDR3 nucleotides: TGTGCCAGCAATTTCCCCCGGACGGGGGGCGGTTATGGAGCTTTCTTT. As protein: CASNFPRTGGGYGAFF.

The chain employs TRBV28 and TRBJ1-1; D remains unclear. The V gene lost 6 bases and the J gene lost 2 bases, with 4 bases spanning the gap. CDR1 and CDR2 (germline): MDHEN, SYDVKM. The CDR3 spans 11 residues. CDR3 loop: CASRVNTEAFF. For the CDR3, the DNA is TGTGCCAGCAGAGTAAACACTGAAGCTTTCTTT.

This clone was observed once. J is TRBJ1-5 and V is TRBV6-6; 12 bases line up with TRBD1. There are 15 residues in the CDR3. The junction had 4 bases not matched to a gene; V was cut back by 4 bases and J by 6 bases. Germline CDR1 and CDR2: MNHNY and SVGAGI (reference sequence). The CDR3 nucleotides are TGTGCCAGCAGTTGGGGACAGGGGGCCAGTCAGCCCCAGCATTTT. Its protein product is CASSWGQGASQPQHF.

The chain uses TRBV6-5 and TRBJ2-3; perhaps TRBD2 as D (6 bases). The CDR3 length is 14 residues. Looked up from germline, CDR1 is MNHEY and CDR2 is SVGAGI. V lost 7 bases to trimming and J lost 2 bases, with 13 bases between them. CDR3 nucleotides: TGTGCCAGCAAACGAGCGGGTCCCACAGATACGCAGTATTTT. Translated: CASKRAGPTDTQYF.

This chain uses TRBV5-4 with TRBJ2-1, with 7 nucleotides matching TRBD2. Germline V gives CDR1 SGHNT, CDR2 YYREEE (reference sequence). The V and J ends lost 5 bases and 4 bases, in that order; junction bases with no gene match: 12. This CDR3 is built from 16 residues. CDR3 sequence: CASSKPGGEYYNEQFF. DNA of the CDR3: TGTGCCAGCAGTAAACCGGGGGGAGAGTATTACAATGAGCAGTTCTTC.

This chain links TRBV5-1 with TRBJ2-7; 9 bases fit TRBD2. V trimming: 0 bases; J trimming: 3 bases; junction bases outside the gene matches: 10. Per germline, CDR1 SGHRS and CDR2 YFSETQ. The CDR3 is 17 residues long. The chain's CDR3 is CASSLETSGPPSYEQYF. CDR3 nucleotide sequence: TGCGCCAGCAGCTTGGAGACTAGCGGCCCCCCGAGCTACGAGCAGTACTTC.

The V and J genes are TRBV4-1 and TRBJ2-2; tentative D call: TRBD2 (5 bases). Germline CDR1 and CDR2: MGHRA and YSYEKL. The CDR3 runs 17 residues. V dropped 1 base and J dropped 4 bases, with 16 bases sitting between them. This CDR3 reads CASSQAYVLAGTGELFF. The CDR3 DNA follows: TGCGCCAGCAGCCAAGCCTACGTTCTTGCGGGCACCGGGGAGCTGTTTTTT.

This clone occurred once. V gene TRBV6-2 or TRBV6-3 combines with J gene TRBJ2-1; no clear D gene. CDR1 MNHEY and CDR2 SVGEGT come from the germline V gene. V gave up 6 bases and J gave up 5 bases, with 5 bases separating them. The CDR3 has 11 amino acids. Here the CDR3 reads CASSQHNEQFF. The CDR3 DNA is TGTGCCAGCAGCCAGCACAATGAGCAGTTCTTC.

The table lists this clone with a count of one. Here the CDR3 reads CASSIAPGRGRAGELFF. The CDR3 nucleotides are TGTGCCAGTAGTATAGCCCCAGGCAGGGGGCGGGCCGGGGAGCTGTTTTTT. The V and J genes are TRBV19 and TRBJ2-2; 8 positions agree with TRBD1. The V and J ends lost 1 base and 6 bases, in that order; junction bases with no gene match: 10. Germline CDR1 reads LNHDA; CDR2 reads SQIVND (reference sequence). The CDR3 runs 17 residues.

The gene calls are TRBV18 and TRBJ1-2, with D uncertain. The V gene lost 3 bases and the J gene lost 8 bases, with 13 bases spanning the gap. The CDR3 runs 13 residues. Per the germline V gene, CDR1 is KGHSH and CDR2 is LQKENI. The CDR3 DNA is TGTGCCAGCTCACCTCCTGCCTTAGGGGGCTACACCTTC. Translating it yields CASSPPALGGYTF.

In this sample, this clone turned up a few times. The chain carries TRBV7-2 and TRBJ2-7; 14 bases match TRBD2. V lost 0 bases to trimming and J lost 0 bases; unmatched junction nucleotides: 4. The germline gives CDR1 SGHTA, CDR2 FQGNSA. The CDR3 is 18 residues long. The CDR3 sequence: CASSLAPGTSGSSYEQYF. CDR3 in DNA: TGTGCCAGCAGCTTAGCGCCCGGGACTAGCGGGAGCTCCTACGAGCAGTACTTC.

The chain is built from TRBV19 and TRBJ1-5; no firm D call. Germline lookup yields CDR1 LNHDA and CDR2 SQIVND (reference sequence). The germline V and J ends were trimmed by 3 bases and 0 bases, with 9 bases remaining between them. This CDR3 spans 15 amino acids. This CDR3 is CASSIFRDSNQPQHF. In DNA form, the CDR3 reads TGTGCCAGTAGTATCTTCCGGGATAGCAATCAGCCCCAGCATTTT.

The rearrangement links TRBV6-5 to TRBJ1-4; D remains ambiguous. Trimming stripped 10 bases from V and 0 bases from J, with 15 bases between. The germline CDR1 and CDR2 sequences are MNHEY and SVGAGI. The CDR3 totals 15 residues. The CDR3 loop reads CATLKRLSTNEKLFF. The CDR3 nucleotides are TGTGCCACCCTAAAGAGACTCTCAACTAATGAAAAACTGTTTTTT.

V is TRBV3-1 (or the pseudogene TRBV3-2) and J is TRBJ1-5, with a weak D call TRBD1 (6 bases). Germline CDR1 and CDR2: LGHDT and YNNKEL (reference sequence). This CDR3 has 15 residues. Trimming took off 1 base at V and 1 base at J, with 8 bases between the two ends. CDR3 amino acids: CASSQGRGSNQPQHF. CDR3 DNA: TGTGCCAGCAGCCAAGGGAGGGGGAGCAATCAGCCCCAGCATTTT.

V usage is TRBV3-1 (or the pseudogene TRBV3-2) and J usage is TRBJ2-7; D possibly corresponds to TRBD2 (6 bases). The CDR3 totals 16 residues. The germline gives CDR1 LGHDT, CDR2 YNNKEL (reference sequence). V gave up 0 bases and J gave up 7 bases, with 19 bases separating them. CDR3 DNA sequence: TGTGCCAGCAGCCAAGATGGGGTTGGAGGGGTTTGGGAGCAGTACTTC. Amino acids: CASSQDGVGGVWEQYF.

The chain joins TRBV5-1 to TRBJ1-1; D not resolved. Trimming stripped 1 base from V and 5 bases from J, with 9 bases between. The CDR3 has 13 amino acids. Germline V gives CDR1 SGHRS, CDR2 YFSETQ. The CDR3 region has the DNA TGCGCCAGCAGCTTGAGCTCATTTACTGAAGCTTTCTTT. Translated, it gives CASSLSSFTEAFF.

The rearrangement links TRBV6-1 to TRBJ2-5; 11 bases map to TRBD2. V dropped 1 base and J dropped 4; count of bases not matched to a gene: 8. Germline CDR1 MNHNS, CDR2 SASEGT. The CDR3 spans 17 residues. CDR3 DNA: TGTGCCAGCAGTGAAGGGGCTAGCGGGGGGTTGGGAGAGACCCAGTACTTC. This sequence encodes CASSEGASGGLGETQYF.

This clone was observed once. The rearrangement joins TRBV5-1 to TRBJ2-5; tentative D call: TRBD1 (5 bases). The V end lost 4 bases, the J end lost 5 bases, and 6 bases lay between the germline ends. This CDR3 contains 11 residues. Germline assignment: CDR1 SGHRS and CDR2 YFSETQ. The DNA for the CDR3 is TGCGCCAGCAGCCCAGGGGAGACCCAGTACTTC. It specifies CASSPGETQYF. Full variable domain (missing parts from reference TRBV5-1 and TRBJ2-5): KAGVTQTPRYLIKTRGQQVTLSCSPISGHRSVSWYQQTPGQGLQFLFEYFSETQRNKGNFPGRFSGRQFSNSRSEMNVSTLELGDSALYLCASSPGETQYFGPGTRLLVL.

The CDR3 spells CASSLAGSDTQYF. CDR3 DNA sequence: TGTGCCAGCAGCTTAGCGGGATCCGATACGCAGTATTTT. The chain recombines TRBV7-9 with TRBJ2-3; D remains unclear. The V gene's germline CDR1 is SEHNR and CDR2 FQNEAQ (reference sequence). The CDR3 loop spans 13 amino acids. V lost 0 bases to trimming and J lost 6 bases, with 7 bases between them.

The chain recombines TRBV19 with TRBJ2-3; 7 bases are a match to TRBD1. There are 13 residues in the CDR3. In germline, CDR1 is LNHDA, CDR2 SQIVND (reference sequence). Germline trimming cut 6 bases from V and 3 bases from J; bases unmatched to any gene: 3. The CDR3 bases are TGTGCCAGTAGCCCGACAGGGACAGATACGCAGTATTTT. It yields the protein CASSPTGTDTQYF.

The chain joins TRBV30 to TRBJ2-1, with D perhaps matching TRBD1 or TRBD2 (5 bases each). The CDR3 has 18 residues. V dropped 1 base and J dropped 1 base, with 20 bases sitting between them. The V gene's germline CDR1 is GTSNPN and CDR2 SVGIG (reference sequence). The CDR3 loop reads CAWSDRDQYLRSYNEQFF. The CDR3 bases are TGTGCCTGGAGTGACCGGGACCAATACCTTCGTTCCTACAATGAGCAGTTCTTC.

This chain joins TRBV19 and TRBJ1-5; 8 positions match TRBD1. CDR1 LNHDA and CDR2 SQIVND come from the germline V gene (reference sequence). The CDR3 has 16 amino acids. J lost 2 bases, V lost 5 bases, and 8 bases had no gene match. The CDR3 DNA follows: TGTGCCAGTAGTGCCTCGACAGGGGCGGGCAATCAGCCCCAGCATTTT. Residues: CASSASTGAGNQPQHF.

V is TRBV2 and J is TRBJ2-1, with D perhaps assigned TRBD1 or TRBD2 (6 bases each). The CDR3 has 16 amino acids. Trimming removed 4 bases from V and 6 bases from J, with 19 bases in between. Germline V gene lookup returns CDR1 SNHLY and CDR2 FYNNEI. The CDR3 DNA reads as TGTGCCAGCAGTGCTACCAACAGGGCCGGGAGCAATGAGCAGTTCTTC. This encodes CASSATNRAGSNEQFF.

For this clone: Within the sample, other DNA sequences also encode this same CDR3. V is TRBV19 and J is TRBJ1-5, with a tentative D call TRBD1 (6 bases). There are 14 residues in the CDR3. The V end was cut by 3 bases, the J end by 4 bases, with 10 bases between. Germline V gene lookup returns CDR1 LNHDA and CDR2 SQIVND (reference sequence). The CDR3: CASSIQGGNQPQHF. CDR3 DNA: TGTGCCAGTAGTATCCAAGGGGGAAATCAGCCCCAGCATTTT.

The rearrangement joins TRBV6-4 to TRBJ2-2, with D perhaps matching TRBD1 (6 bases). CDR3 length: 13 amino acids. V was clipped by 6 bases and J by 7 bases, with 12 bases between them. Germline V gene data show CDR1 as MRHNA and CDR2 as SNTAGT. This chain's CDR3 is CASSGTSNGELFF. CDR3 bases: TGTGCCAGCAGCGGGACATCCAACGGGGAGCTGTTTTTT.

The rearrangement links TRBV7-2 to TRBJ2-7; the match to TRBD2 covers 14 bases. Trimming cost V 0 bases and J 2 bases; bases outside gene matches: 12. Germline CDR1 SGHTA, CDR2 FQGNSA. There are 20 residues in the CDR3. Here the CDR3 DNA reads TGTGCCAGCAGCTTAGCCGACCTCACGGGACTAGCGGGAGCAGCCTACGAGCAGTACTTC. Its protein is CASSLADLTGLAGAAYEQYF.

The V call is TRBV5-1, the J call TRBJ1-1; 11 bases are a match to TRBD1. Germline V gives CDR1 SGHRS, CDR2 YFSETQ. Trimming took 2 bases from V and 4 from J; bases not matched to a gene: 7. This CDR3 is 16 amino acids long. The CDR3 coding sequence is TGCGCCAGCAGCTTAAGGACAGGGGGCTTCGGCACTGAAGCTTTCTTT. This codes for CASSLRTGGFGTEAFF.

This clone was observed a few times. The chain uses TRBV7-9 and TRBJ1-4; D gene ambiguous. The CDR3 sequence is 15 residues long. The germline gives CDR1 SEHNR, CDR2 FQNEAQ (reference sequence). V shed 1 base and J shed 2 bases, with 8 bases lying between them. The chain's CDR3 is CASSLERATNEKLFF. The CDR3 nucleotides read TGTGCCAGCAGCTTAGAGCGGGCTACTAATGAAAAACTGTTTTTT.

The chain uses TRBV7-9 and TRBJ1-1; D unclear. CDR1 and CDR2 from the germline V gene are SEHNR and FQNEAQ (reference sequence). The CDR3 is 14 amino acids. The V end lost 1 base, the J end lost 1 base, and 7 bases lay between the germline ends. The CDR3 region is CASSLGSQNTEAFF. Written as DNA, the CDR3 is TGTGCCAGCAGCTTAGGGAGTCAGAACACTGAAGCTTTCTTT.